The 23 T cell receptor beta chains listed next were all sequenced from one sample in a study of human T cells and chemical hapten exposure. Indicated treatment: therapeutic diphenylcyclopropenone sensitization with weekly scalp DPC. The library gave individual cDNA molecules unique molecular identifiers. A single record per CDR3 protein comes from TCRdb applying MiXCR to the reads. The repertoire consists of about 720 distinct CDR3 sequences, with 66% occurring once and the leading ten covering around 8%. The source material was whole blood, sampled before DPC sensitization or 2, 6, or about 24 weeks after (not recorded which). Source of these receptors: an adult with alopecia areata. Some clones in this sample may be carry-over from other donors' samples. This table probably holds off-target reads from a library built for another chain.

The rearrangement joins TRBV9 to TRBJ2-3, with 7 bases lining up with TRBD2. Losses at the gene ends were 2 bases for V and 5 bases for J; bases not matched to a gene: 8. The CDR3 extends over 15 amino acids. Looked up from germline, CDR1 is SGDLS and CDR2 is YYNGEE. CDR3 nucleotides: TGTGCCAGCAGCGTTCTGGCGGGAGCCCTAGATACGCAGTATTTT. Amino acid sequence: CASSVLAGALDTQYF.

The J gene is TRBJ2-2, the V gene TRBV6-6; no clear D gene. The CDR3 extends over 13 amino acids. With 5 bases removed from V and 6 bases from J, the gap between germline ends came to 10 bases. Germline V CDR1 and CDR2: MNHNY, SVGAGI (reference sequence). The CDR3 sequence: CASSQMEAGELFF. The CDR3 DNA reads TGTGCCAGCAGTCAGATGGAAGCCGGGGAGCTGTTTTTT.

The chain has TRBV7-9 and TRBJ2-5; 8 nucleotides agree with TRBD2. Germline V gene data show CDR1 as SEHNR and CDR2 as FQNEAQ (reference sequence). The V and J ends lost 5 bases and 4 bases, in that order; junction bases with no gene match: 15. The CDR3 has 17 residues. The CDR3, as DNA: TGTGCCAGCAGCCCCGGGAGGGGCAGGGAGGAAGGAGAGACCCAGTACTTC. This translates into CASSPGRGREEGETQYF.

CDR3 sequence reads: CAPGTYGTSGTIDYEQYF. CDR3 nucleotide sequence: TGTGCCCCCGGGACCTACGGGACTAGCGGGACGATCGACTACGAGCAGTACTTC. This chain joins TRBV21-1 and TRBJ2-7; TRBD2 was called by the table and not checked on the DNA. TRBV21-1 is recorded as a pseudogene. This CDR3 has 18 amino acids.

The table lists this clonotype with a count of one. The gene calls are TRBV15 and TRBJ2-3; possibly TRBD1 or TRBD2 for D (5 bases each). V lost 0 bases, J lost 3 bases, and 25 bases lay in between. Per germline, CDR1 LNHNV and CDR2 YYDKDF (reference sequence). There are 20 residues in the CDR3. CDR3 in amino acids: CATSRDVVVGVGSGTDTQYF. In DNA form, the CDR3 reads TGTGCCACCAGCAGAGATGTGGTGGTGGGGGTCGGGTCTGGTACAGATACGCAGTATTTT.

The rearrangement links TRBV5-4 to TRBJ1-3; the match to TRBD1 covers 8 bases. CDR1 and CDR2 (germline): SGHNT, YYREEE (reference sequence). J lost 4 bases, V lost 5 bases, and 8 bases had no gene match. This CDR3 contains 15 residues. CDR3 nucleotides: TGTGCCAGCAGTCACCCTGGGACAGGAGGAAACACCATATATTTT. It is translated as CASSHPGTGGNTIYF.

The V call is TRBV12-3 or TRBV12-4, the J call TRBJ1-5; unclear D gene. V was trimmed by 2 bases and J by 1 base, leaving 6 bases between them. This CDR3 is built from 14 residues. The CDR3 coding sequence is TGTGCCAGCAGTTTATCGGGGAGCAATCAGCCCCAGCATTTT. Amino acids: CASSLSGSNQPQHF.

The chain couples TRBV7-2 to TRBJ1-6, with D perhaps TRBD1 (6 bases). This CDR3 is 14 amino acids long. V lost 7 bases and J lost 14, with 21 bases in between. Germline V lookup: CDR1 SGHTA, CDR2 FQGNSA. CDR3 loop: CASIPGTRAGSLHF. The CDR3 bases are TGTGCCAGCATCCCAGGGACACGGGCCGGGTCCCTCCACTTT.

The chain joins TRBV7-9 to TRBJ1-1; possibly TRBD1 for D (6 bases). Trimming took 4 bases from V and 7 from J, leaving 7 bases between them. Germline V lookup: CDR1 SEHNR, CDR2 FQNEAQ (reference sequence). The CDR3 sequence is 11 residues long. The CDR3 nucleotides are TGTGCCAGCAGCTCAGGGGTTGAAGCTTTCTTT. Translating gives CASSSGVEAFF.

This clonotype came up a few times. CDR3 DNA: TGTGCCAGCAGCTTGGTCCGGAACACCGGGGAGCTGTTTTTT. This translates into CASSLVRNTGELFF. The rearrangement joins TRBV5-8 to TRBJ2-2, with D unclear. Germline CDR1 reads SGHTS; CDR2 reads YDEGEE. V lost 0 bases and J lost 1, with 4 bases in between. This CDR3 is built from 14 residues.

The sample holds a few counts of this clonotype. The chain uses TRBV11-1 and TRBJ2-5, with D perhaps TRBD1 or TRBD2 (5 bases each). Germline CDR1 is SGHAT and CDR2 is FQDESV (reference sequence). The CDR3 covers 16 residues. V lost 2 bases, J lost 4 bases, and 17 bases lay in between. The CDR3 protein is CASSLTGTPRIETQYF. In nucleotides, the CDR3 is TGTGCCAGCAGCTTAACCGGGACCCCGAGGATAGAGACCCAGTACTTC.

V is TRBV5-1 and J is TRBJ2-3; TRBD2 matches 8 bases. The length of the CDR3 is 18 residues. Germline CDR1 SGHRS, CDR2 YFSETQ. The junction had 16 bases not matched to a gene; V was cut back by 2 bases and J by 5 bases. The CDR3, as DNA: TGCGCCAGCAGCTTCCGCCAGAGTCAGCGGGAGAAGGGAGATACGCAGTATTTT. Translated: CASSFRQSQREKGDTQYF.

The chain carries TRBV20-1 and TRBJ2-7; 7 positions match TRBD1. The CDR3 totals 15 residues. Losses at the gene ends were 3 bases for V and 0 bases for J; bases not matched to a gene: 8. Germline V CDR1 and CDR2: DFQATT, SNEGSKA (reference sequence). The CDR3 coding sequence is TGCAGTGCTAGGAACAGGGGAAAGCTCTCCTACGAGCAGTACTTC. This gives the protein CSARNRGKLSYEQYF.

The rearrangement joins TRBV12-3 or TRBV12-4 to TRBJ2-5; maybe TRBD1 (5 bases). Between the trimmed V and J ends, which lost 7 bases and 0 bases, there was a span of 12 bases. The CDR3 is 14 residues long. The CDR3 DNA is TGTGCCAGCAAGGGGTCGCCGCACCAAGAGACCCAGTACTTC. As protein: CASKGSPHQETQYF.

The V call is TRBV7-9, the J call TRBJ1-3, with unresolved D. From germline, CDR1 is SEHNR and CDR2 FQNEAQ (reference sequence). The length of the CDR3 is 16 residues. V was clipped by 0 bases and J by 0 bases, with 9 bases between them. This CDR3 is CASSLATGSSGNTIYF. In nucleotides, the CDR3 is TGTGCCAGCAGCTTAGCAACGGGGAGCTCTGGAAACACCATATATTTT.

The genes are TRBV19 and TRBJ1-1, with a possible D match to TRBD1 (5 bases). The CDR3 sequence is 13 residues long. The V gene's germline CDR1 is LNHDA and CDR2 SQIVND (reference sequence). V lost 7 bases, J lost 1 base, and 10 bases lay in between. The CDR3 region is CASISGGNTEAFF. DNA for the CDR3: TGTGCCAGTATATCGGGGGGGAACACTGAAGCTTTCTTT.

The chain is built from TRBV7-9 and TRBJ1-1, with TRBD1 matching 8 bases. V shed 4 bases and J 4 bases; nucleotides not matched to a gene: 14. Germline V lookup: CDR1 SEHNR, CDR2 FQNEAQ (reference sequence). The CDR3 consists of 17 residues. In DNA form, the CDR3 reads TGTGCCAGCAGCTCCACAAACCTAGGACAGGGAGGCACTGAAGCTTTCTTT. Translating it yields CASSSTNLGQGGTEAFF.

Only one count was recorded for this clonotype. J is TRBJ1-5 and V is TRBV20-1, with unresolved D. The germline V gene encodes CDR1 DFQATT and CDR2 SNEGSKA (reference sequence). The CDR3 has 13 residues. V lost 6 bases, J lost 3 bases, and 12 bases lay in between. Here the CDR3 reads CSAINRNNQPQHF. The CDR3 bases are TGCAGTGCCATTAACAGAAACAATCAGCCCCAGCATTTT.

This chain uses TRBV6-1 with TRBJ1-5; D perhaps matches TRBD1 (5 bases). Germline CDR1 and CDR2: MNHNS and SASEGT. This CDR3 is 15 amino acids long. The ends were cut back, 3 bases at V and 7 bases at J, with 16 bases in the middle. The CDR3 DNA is TGTGCCAGCAGTGAGTCAGACAGCCCCGGACAGCCCCAGCATTTT. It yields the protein CASSESDSPGQPQHF.

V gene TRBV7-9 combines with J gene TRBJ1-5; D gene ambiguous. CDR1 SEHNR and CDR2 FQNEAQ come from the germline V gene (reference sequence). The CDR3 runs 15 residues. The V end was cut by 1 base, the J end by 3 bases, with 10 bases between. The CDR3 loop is CASSLGPGFNQPQHF. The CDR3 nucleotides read TGTGCCAGCAGCTTAGGACCTGGCTTCAATCAGCCCCAGCATTTT.

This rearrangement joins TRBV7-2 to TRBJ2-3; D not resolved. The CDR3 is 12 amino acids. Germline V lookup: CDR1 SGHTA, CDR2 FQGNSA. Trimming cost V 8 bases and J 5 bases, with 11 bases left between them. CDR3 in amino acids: CASGPYGDTQYF. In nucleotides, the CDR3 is TGTGCCAGCGGGCCGTATGGAGATACGCAGTATTTT.

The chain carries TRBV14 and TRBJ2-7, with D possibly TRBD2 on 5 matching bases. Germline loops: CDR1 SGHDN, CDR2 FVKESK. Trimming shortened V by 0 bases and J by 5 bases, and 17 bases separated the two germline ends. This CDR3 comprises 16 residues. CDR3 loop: CASSQDSLAPSHEQYF. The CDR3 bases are TGTGCCAGCAGCCAAGACTCCCTAGCTCCGAGCCACGAGCAGTACTTC.

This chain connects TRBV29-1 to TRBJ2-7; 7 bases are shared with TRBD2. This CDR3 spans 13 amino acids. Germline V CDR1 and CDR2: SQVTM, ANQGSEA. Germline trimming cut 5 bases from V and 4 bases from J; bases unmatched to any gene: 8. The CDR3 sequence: CSVSGGSYYEQYF. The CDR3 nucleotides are TGCAGCGTTTCGGGCGGGAGTTATTACGAGCAGTACTTC.